The 21 T cell receptor beta chains presented below share a single source sample, sequenced in a study of T cells after yellow fever vaccination. TCRdb reprocessed the 5' RACE reads via MiXCR and lists one record per CDR3 protein. Of some 320,000 distinct CDR3 sequences in the sample, approximately 4% were seen once. The specimen was PBMCs, collected 15 days after the yellow fever booster vaccination. The receptors come from a man aged 18 to 35 who received the YFV17D yellow fever vaccine.

This clonotype has a handful of counts. This chain's CDR3 is CASSPFPGQGPGYGYTF. The CDR3 DNA follows: TGTGCCAGCTCACCGTTTCCGGGACAGGGGCCGGGCTATGGCTACACCTTC. This chain connects TRBV18 to TRBJ1-2; 10 positions match TRBD1. The ends lost 3 bases at V and 4 bases at J; junction bases unmatched: 11. CDR1 and CDR2 from the germline V gene are KGHSH and LQKENI. The CDR3 totals 17 residues.

In this sample, this clonotype turned up a few times. CDR3 sequence reads: CASSLSWWDTDTQYF. Here the CDR3 DNA reads TGTGCCAGCAGCTTAAGTTGGTGGGACACAGATACGCAGTATTTT. This chain links TRBV7-3 with TRBJ2-3; D ambiguous. Trimming pared 1 base from V and 2 bases from J, leaving 10 bases between. The CDR3 totals 15 residues. From germline, CDR1 is SGHTA and CDR2 FQGTGA.

There are a few counts of this clonotype. This chain joins TRBV5-1 and TRBJ2-1, with 7 bases fitting TRBD2. Germline V gene sequence: CDR1 SGHRS, CDR2 YFSETQ. This CDR3 has 16 residues. V shed 0 bases and J 2 bases; nucleotides not matched to a gene: 5. CDR3 DNA sequence: TGCGCCAGCAGCTTGGCGGGGGGAGGCACCTACAATGAGCAGTTCTTC. Translating it yields CASSLAGGGTYNEQFF.

There are many counts of this clonotype. The DNA for the CDR3 is TGTGCCAGCAGTTTGCCCCAAGGCTACACCTTC. Translated, it gives CASSLPQGYTF. This chain links TRBV28 with TRBJ1-2; D is unresolved. Germline V lookup: CDR1 MDHEN, CDR2 SYDVKM. V lost 3 bases, J lost 8 bases, and 7 bases lay in between. The CDR3 consists of 11 residues.

This clonotype was detected many times. The chain carries TRBV10-3 and TRBJ2-5; D not certain. This CDR3 is built from 14 residues. Germline loops: CDR1 ENHRY, CDR2 SYGVKD. V dropped 2 bases and J dropped 2 bases, with 9 bases sitting between them. As DNA, the CDR3 is TGTGCCATCAGTGAGGGATGGGGACAAGAGACCCAGTACTTC. As protein: CAISEGWGQETQYF.

This clonotype was seen ten or more times. The J gene is TRBJ1-5, the V gene TRBV12-3 or TRBV12-4, with 11 bases identical to TRBD1. The junction had 6 bases not matched to a gene; V was cut back by 2 bases and J by 6 bases. The CDR3 length is 16 residues. CDR3 sequence: CASSLPDRGLGQPQHF. The CDR3 nucleotides read TGTGCCAGCAGTTTACCGGACAGGGGGCTTGGTCAGCCCCAGCATTTT.

J is TRBJ1-6 and V is TRBV28; 9 bases line up with TRBD1. Germline CDR1 reads MDHEN; CDR2 reads SYDVKM. The V and J ends lost 5 bases and 8 bases, in that order; junction bases with no gene match: 4. The CDR3 sequence is 14 residues long. CDR3 sequence: CASSRDRDYSPLHF. For the CDR3, the DNA is TGTGCCAGCAGTAGGGACAGGGATTATTCACCCCTCCACTTT.

The V call is TRBV12-3 or TRBV12-4, the J call TRBJ1-1; TRBD1 aligns across 8 bases. V lost 6 bases to trimming and J lost 6 bases; unmatched junction nucleotides: 9. The CDR3 sequence is 14 residues long. The CDR3 reads CASRNRQGNSEAFF. CDR3 sequence (DNA): TGTGCCAGCAGGAATAGACAGGGGAATTCTGAAGCTTTCTTT.

This clonotype was recorded a few times. The chain combines TRBV7-3 with TRBJ2-3, with TRBD2 identical over 7 bases. Germline V gene data show CDR1 as SGHTA and CDR2 as FQGTGA. J lost 5 bases, V lost 3 bases, and 11 bases had no gene match. This CDR3 has 16 residues. CDR3 nucleotide sequence: TGTGCCAGCAGCTTTTCGACTAGCTATGGGAAAGATACGCAGTATTTT. Translated: CASSFSTSYGKDTQYF.

In this sample, this clonotype turned up many times. V gene TRBV7-2 combines with J gene TRBJ2-1; possible D gene TRBD2, 5 bases. The CDR3 consists of 13 residues. Germline CDR1 and CDR2: SGHTA and FQGNSA. Trimming removed 1 base from V and 9 bases from J, with 10 bases in between. CDR3 in DNA: TGTGCCAGCAGCTTAGTTTCGGCGGGTGAGCAGTTCTTC. Its protein product is CASSLVSAGEQFF.

This clonotype was seen more than once but under ten times. The chain has TRBV7-7 and TRBJ2-7, with D tentatively TRBD1 (5 bases). The CDR3 runs 13 residues. Between the trimmed V and J ends, which lost 5 bases and 8 bases, there was a span of 16 bases. Germline V lookup: CDR1 SSHAT, CDR2 FNYEAQ (reference sequence). The CDR3 DNA is TGTGCCAGCAGCCCAGGTGCAGGGCAACAGCAGTACTTC. It yields the protein CASSPGAGQQQYF.

The V and J genes are TRBV7-2 and TRBJ1-4; D gene uncertain. This CDR3 has 14 residues. V lost 1 base and J lost 6, with 9 bases in between. Germline V gives CDR1 SGHTA, CDR2 FQGNSA. Here the CDR3 DNA reads TGTGCCAGCAGCTTAGTTTACGGGGATGAAAAACTGTTTTTT. This codes for CASSLVYGDEKLFF.

This clonotype occurred a few times. V is TRBV12-3 or TRBV12-4 and J is TRBJ2-7, with D perhaps matching TRBD1 (6 bases). Trimming removed 6 bases from V and 2 bases from J, with 11 bases in between. This CDR3 contains 13 residues. Here the CDR3 reads CASSRGHPYEQYF. The CDR3 nucleotides are TGTGCCAGCAGCCGGGGACACCCCTACGAGCAGTACTTC.

This clonotype has ten or more counts. The rearrangement links TRBV11-2 to TRBJ2-7; 7 nucleotides align to TRBD1. CDR1 and CDR2 (germline): SGHAT, FQNNGV. The CDR3 spans 12 residues. Trimming at V came to 5 bases and at J to 5 bases, leaving 3 bases not matched to a gene. In nucleotides, the CDR3 is TGTGCCAGCAGCCGTGACAGGGACGAGCAGTACGTC. Translating it yields CASSRDRDEQYV.

The chain recombines TRBV1 with TRBJ1-4; the table's D call, TRBD1, was not checked against the DNA. TRBV1 is classified as a pseudogene. The CDR3 has 15 residues. The CDR3 nucleotides read TGCACCAGCAGCCTTGCGAGACAGGAATGTGAAAAACTGTTTTTT. Protein: CTSSLARQECEKLFF.

This clonotype has only a few counts. The chain joins TRBV4-1 to TRBJ1-1; no definite D call. This CDR3 spans 12 amino acids. V was trimmed by 1 base and J by 4 bases, leaving 4 bases between them. Germline CDR1 reads MGHRA; CDR2 reads YSYEKL. Here the CDR3 DNA reads TGCGCCAGCAGCCAAGTGACCACTGAAGCTTTCTTT. It codes for CASSQVTTEAFF.

This clonotype has ten or more counts. This chain uses TRBV5-1 with TRBJ2-7, with D hard to call. V was cut by 0 bases and J by 3 bases, with 13 bases left in between. This CDR3 has 15 amino acids. Germline V gene sequence: CDR1 SGHRS, CDR2 YFSETQ. The CDR3 nucleotides are TGCGCCAGCAGCTTGGATCGCCCGCCAAACTACGAGCAGTACTTC. Its translation: CASSLDRPPNYEQYF.

In this sample, this clonotype turned up a few times. The chain joins TRBV7-2 to TRBJ1-5; maybe TRBD1 (5 bases). The germline V gene encodes CDR1 SGHTA and CDR2 FQGNSA. The CDR3 covers 16 residues. V shed 5 bases and J shed 4 bases, with 18 bases lying between them. The CDR3 protein is CASSPRDGVLNQPQHF. CDR3 DNA: TGTGCCAGCAGCCCCAGGGACGGGGTTTTGAATCAGCCCCAGCATTTT. Together with reference TRBV7-2 and TRBJ1-5, the CDR3 gives the full variable domain: GAGVSQSPSNKVTEKGKDVELRCDPISGHTALYWYRQSLGQGLEFLIYFQGNSAPDKSGLPSDRFSAERTGGSVSTLTIQRTQQEDSAVYLCASSPRDGVLNQPQHFGDGTRLSIL.

This clonotype was seen repeatedly, ten times or more. The chain combines TRBV27 with TRBJ1-5; D not certain. Germline CDR1 MNHEY, CDR2 SMNVEV (reference sequence). This CDR3 comprises 14 residues. V was cut by 5 bases and J by 1 base, with 9 bases left in between. The CDR3 protein is CASSPQRSNQPQHF. The CDR3 DNA is TGTGCCAGCAGTCCACAGAGAAGCAATCAGCCCCAGCATTTT.

The chain joins TRBV20-1 to TRBJ2-3; 7 bases map to TRBD1. The CDR3 loop spans 15 amino acids. Germline CDR1 is DFQATT and CDR2 is SNEGSKA (reference sequence). V trimming: 3 bases; J trimming: 2 bases; junction bases outside the gene matches: 8. The CDR3 nucleotides read TGCAGTGCTAGGGAAGACAGGGTTTCCACAGATACGCAGTATTTT. Encoded protein: CSAREDRVSTDTQYF.

This chain connects TRBV6-1 to TRBJ1-1; D uncertain. The CDR3 is 14 residues long. Germline V lookup: CDR1 MNHNS, CDR2 SASEGT. V lost 4 bases, J lost 1 base, and 10 bases lay in between. CDR3 bases: TGTGCCAGCAGTGCTACCGGGCCGAACACTGAAGCTTTCTTT. Translation gives CASSATGPNTEAFF.